This T cell receptor beta chain comes out of a study of T cell repertoires in cytomegalovirus infection. Details on this clonotype: Its antigen is as yet unknown.

With 4 bases removed from V and 4 bases from J, the gap between germline ends came to 5 bases. This CDR3 region has 12 residues. Per germline, CDR1 MDHEN and CDR2 SYDVKM. TCRdb independently ran MiXCR on the reads; one entry per CDR3 protein. Of around 130,000 distinct CDR3 sequences detected, 20% to 30% appear once; the ten largest clones hold about a third. The chain joins TRBV28 to TRBJ1-5; the D is unclear. This clonotype originated in a human donor in good health (CMV status not recorded). Some clones in this sample may be carry-over from other donors' samples. Sequenced: PBMCs, sequenced either directly or after in vitro stimulation (not recorded which). CDR3 nucleotide sequence: TGTGCCAGCAGTTCGACAAATCAGCCCCAGCATTTT. Protein: CASSSTNQPQHF.